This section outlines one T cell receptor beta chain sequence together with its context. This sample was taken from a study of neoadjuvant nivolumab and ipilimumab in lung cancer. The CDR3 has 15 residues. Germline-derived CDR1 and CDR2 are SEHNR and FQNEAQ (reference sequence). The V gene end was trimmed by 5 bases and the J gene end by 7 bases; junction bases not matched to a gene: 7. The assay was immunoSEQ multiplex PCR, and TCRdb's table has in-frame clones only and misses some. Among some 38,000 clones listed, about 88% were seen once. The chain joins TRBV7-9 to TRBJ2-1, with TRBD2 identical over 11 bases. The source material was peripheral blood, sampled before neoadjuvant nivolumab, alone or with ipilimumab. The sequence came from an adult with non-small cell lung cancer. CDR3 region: CASSLLAGVSNEQFF. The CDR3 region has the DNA TGTGCCAGCAGCCTACTAGCGGGAGTAAGTAATGAGCAGTTCTTC. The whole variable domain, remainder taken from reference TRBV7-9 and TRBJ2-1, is DTGVSQNPRHKITKRGQNVTFRCDPISEHNRLYWYRQTLGQGPEFLTYFQNEAQLEKSRLLSDRFSAERPKGSFSTLEIQRTEQGDSAMYLCASSLLAGVSNEQFFGPGTRLTVL.